The clone carrying this T cell receptor (beta chain) was detected a few times. The antigen is unknown. This specimen comes from a study of T-cell memory formation after mild COVID-19. Study results and caveats: Researchers report contracting CD4+ clones mostly in CM and EM, with CD8+ clones in EMRA. The SARS-CoV-2 specificity of second-wave clones reaching peak at day 37 remained unverified. Day 15 to 85 contracting clones showed balanced CD4/CD8; day 15 to 37 expanders favored CD4+.

From germline, CDR1 is MNHEY and CDR2 SMNVEV (reference sequence). V was pared by 5 bases and J by 3 bases, with 7 bases of the junction left unmatched. This CDR3 region has 17 residues. Via MiXCR, TCRdb re-called the 5' RACE reads, giving one row per CDR3 protein. The sample contains 500,000 to 550,000 distinct CDR3 sequences, roughly 20% of which appear only once. The TCR sequence derives from an adult woman who had mild COVID-19 (a few samples of this study predate the infection). Cell type and time point are not known. Sequencing was performed on PBMCs or a T cell subset sorted from them (not recorded which). The chain combines TRBV27 with TRBJ2-3, with 14 bases matching TRBD2. The CDR3 reads CASSASTSGGATDTQYF. The CDR3 DNA reads TGTGCCAGCAGTGCTTCGACTAGCGGGGGGGCGACAGATACGCAGTATTTT.